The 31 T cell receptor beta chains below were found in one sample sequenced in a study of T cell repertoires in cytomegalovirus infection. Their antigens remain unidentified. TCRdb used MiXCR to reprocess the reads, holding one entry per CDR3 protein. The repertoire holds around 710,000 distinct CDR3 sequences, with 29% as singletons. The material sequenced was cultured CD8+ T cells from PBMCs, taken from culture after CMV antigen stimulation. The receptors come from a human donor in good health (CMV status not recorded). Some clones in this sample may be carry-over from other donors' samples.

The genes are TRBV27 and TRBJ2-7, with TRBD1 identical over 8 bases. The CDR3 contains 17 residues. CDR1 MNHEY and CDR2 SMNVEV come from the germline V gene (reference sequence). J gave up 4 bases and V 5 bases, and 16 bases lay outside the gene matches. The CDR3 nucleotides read TGTGCCAGCAGTCTTCCCACCCCCGGGACAGGACTTTACGAGCAGTACGTC. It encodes CASSLPTPGTGLYEQYV.

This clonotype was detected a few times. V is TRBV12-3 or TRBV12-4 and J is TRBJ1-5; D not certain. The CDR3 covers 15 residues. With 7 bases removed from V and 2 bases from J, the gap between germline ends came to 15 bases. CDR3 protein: CASNTRVGGNQPQHF. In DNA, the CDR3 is TGTGCCAGCAACACAAGGGTTGGGGGCAATCAGCCCCAGCATTTT.

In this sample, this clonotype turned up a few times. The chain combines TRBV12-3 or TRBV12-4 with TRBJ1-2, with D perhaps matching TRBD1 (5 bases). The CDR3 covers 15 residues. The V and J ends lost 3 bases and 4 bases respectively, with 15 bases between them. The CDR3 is CASSLIIGGVYGYTF. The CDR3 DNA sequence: TGTGCCAGCAGTTTGATTATTGGGGGGGTCTATGGCTACACCTTC.

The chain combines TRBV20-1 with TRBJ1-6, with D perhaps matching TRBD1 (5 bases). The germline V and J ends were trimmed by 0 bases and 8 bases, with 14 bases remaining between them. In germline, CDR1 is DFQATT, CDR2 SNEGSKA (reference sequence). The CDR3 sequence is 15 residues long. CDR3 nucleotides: TGCAGTGCTAGAGATTTAAGGGGAGAGGATTCACCCCTCCACTTT. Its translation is CSARDLRGEDSPLHF.

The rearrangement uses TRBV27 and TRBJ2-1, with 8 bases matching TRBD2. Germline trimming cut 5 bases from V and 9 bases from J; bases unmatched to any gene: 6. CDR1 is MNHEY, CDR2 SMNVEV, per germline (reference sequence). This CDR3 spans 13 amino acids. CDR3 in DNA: TGTGCCAGCAGTCCCGCCGGACTAGCTGAGCAGTTCTTC. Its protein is CASSPAGLAEQFF.

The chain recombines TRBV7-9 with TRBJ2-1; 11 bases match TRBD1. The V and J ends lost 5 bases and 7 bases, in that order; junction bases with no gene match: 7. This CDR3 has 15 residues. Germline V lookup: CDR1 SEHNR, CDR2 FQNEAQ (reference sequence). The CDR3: CASSNGTGGLNEQFF. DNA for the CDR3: TGTGCCAGCAGCAACGGGACAGGGGGGTTGAATGAGCAGTTCTTC.

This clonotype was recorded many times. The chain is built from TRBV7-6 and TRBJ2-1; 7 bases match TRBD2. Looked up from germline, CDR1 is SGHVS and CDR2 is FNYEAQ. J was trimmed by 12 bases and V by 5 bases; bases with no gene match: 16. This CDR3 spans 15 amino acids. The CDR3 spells CASSQAGPLTIVQFF. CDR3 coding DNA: TGTGCCAGCAGCCAAGCGGGGCCCCTTACAATCGTGCAGTTCTTC.

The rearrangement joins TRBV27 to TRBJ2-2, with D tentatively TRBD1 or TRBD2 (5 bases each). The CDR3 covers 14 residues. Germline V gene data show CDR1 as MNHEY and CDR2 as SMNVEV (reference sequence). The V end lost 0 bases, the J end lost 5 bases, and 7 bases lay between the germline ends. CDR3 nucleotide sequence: TGTGCCAGCAGTTTATCGTGGGGGACCGGGGAGCTGTTTTTT. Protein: CASSLSWGTGELFF.

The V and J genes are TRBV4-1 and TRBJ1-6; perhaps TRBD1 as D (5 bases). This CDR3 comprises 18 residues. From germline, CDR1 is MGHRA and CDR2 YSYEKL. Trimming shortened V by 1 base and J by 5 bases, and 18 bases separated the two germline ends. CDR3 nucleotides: TGCGCCAGCAGCCAAGCCGGCCCGGGGGAATATGATAATTCACCCCTCCACTTT. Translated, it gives CASSQAGPGEYDNSPLHF.

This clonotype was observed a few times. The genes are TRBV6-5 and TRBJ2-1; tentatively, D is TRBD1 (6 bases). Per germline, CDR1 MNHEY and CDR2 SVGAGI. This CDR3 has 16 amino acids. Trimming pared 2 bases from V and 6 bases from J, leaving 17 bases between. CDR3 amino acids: CASSYPGVAPGNEQFF. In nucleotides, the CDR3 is TGTGCCAGCAGTTACCCAGGGGTAGCCCCCGGCAATGAGCAGTTCTTC.

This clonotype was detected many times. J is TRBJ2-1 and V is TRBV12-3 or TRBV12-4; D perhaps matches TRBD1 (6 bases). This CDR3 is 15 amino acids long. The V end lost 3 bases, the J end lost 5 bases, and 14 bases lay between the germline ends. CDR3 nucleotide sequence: TGTGCCAGCAGTTTCGGCAGGGGAGTCCACAATGAGCAGTTCTTC. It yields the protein CASSFGRGVHNEQFF.

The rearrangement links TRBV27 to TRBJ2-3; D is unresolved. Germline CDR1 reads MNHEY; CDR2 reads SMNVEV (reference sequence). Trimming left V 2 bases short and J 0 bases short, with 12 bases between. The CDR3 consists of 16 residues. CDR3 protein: CASSLRFGRSTDTQYF. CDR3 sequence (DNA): TGTGCCAGCAGTTTAAGGTTCGGCAGGAGCACAGATACGCAGTATTTT.

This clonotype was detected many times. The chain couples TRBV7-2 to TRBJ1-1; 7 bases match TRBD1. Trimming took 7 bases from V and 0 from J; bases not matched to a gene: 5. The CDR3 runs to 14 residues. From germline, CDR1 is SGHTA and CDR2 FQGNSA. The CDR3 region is CASNPDRLNTEAFF. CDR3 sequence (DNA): TGTGCCAGCAACCCGGACAGGTTGAACACTGAAGCTTTCTTT.

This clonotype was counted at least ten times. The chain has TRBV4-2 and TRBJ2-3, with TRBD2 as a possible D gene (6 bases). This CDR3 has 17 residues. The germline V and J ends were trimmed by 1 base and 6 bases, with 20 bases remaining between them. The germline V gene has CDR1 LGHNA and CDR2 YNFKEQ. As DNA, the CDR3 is TGTGCCAGCAGCCAAGTGCCGGGGGTTGCGTTTACGGATACGCAGTATTTT. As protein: CASSQVPGVAFTDTQYF.

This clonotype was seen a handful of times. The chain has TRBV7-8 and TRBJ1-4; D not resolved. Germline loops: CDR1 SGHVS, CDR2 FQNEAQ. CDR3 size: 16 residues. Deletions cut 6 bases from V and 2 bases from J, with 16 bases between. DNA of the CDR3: TGTGCCAGCAGTCCGGCCGGGAGGGAGACTAATGAAAAACTGTTTTTT. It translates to CASSPAGRETNEKLFF.

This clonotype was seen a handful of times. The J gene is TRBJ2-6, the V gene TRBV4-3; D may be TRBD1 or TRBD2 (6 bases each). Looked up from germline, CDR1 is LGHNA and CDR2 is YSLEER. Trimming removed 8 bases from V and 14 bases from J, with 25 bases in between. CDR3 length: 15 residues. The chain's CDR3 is CASVTWGAAGLFLTF. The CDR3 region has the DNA TGCGCCAGCGTTACCTGGGGGGCCGCGGGCCTGTTCCTGACTTTC.

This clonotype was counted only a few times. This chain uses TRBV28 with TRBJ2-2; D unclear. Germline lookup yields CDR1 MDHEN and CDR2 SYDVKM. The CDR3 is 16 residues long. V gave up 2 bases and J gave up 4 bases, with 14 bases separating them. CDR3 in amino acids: CASSLATEPGTGELFF. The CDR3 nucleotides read TGTGCCAGCAGTTTAGCCACAGAGCCTGGCACCGGGGAGCTGTTTTTT.

The CDR3 is CASSYDRDGKRDEQFF. Written as DNA, the CDR3 is TGCGCCAGCAGTTACGACCGGGACGGCAAACGGGATGAGCAGTTCTTC. This rearrangement joins TRBV5-1 to TRBJ2-1; tentatively, D is TRBD1 or TRBD2 (5 bases each). This CDR3 region has 16 residues. Trimming removed 5 bases from V and 8 bases from J, with 23 bases in between. CDR1 and CDR2 (germline): SGHRS, YFSETQ.

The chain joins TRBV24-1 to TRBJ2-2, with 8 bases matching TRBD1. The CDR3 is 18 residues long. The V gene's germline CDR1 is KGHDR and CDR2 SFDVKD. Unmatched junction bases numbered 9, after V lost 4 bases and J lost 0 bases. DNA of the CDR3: TGTGCCACCAGTGAGAGGGGGACAGGTTCCCCGAACACCGGGGAGCTGTTTTTT. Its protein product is CATSERGTGSPNTGELFF.

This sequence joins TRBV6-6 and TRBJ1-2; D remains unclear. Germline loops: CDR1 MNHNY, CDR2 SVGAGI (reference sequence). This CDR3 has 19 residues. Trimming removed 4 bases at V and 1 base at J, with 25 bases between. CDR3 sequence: CASSSRTDSPHLLNYGYTF. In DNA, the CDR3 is TGTGCCAGCAGTTCCCGGACGGATTCCCCTCATCTCCTTAACTATGGCTACACCTTC.

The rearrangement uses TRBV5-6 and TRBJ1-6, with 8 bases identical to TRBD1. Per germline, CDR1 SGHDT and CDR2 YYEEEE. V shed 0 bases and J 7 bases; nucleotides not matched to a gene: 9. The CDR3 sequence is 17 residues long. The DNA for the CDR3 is TGTGCCAGCAGCTTGGCCTCCCCGGACAGGGCAAATTCACCCCTCCACTTT. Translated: CASSLASPDRANSPLHF.

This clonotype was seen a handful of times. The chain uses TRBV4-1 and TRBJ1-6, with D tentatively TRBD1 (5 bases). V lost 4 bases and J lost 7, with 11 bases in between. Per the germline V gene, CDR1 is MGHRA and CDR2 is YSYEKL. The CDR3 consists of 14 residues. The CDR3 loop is CASSPRDGNSPLHF. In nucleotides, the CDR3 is TGCGCCAGCAGCCCCCGGGACGGAAATTCACCCCTCCACTTT.

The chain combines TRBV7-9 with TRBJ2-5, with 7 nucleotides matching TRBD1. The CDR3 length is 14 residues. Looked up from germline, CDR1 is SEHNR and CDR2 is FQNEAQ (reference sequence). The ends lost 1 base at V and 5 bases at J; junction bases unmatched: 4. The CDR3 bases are TGTGCCAGCAGCTTAGTCGACAGGGAGGAGACCCAGTACTTC. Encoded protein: CASSLVDREETQYF.

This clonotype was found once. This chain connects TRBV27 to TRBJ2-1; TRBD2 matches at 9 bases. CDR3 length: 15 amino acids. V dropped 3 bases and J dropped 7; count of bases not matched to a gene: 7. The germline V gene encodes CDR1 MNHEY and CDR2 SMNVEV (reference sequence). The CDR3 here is CASSFVAGEGNEQFF. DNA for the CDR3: TGTGCCAGCAGTTTCGTAGCGGGGGAAGGAAATGAGCAGTTCTTC.

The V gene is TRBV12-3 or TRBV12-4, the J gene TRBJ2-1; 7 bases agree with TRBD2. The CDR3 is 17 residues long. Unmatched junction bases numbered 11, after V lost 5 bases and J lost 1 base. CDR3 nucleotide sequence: TGTGCCAGCAGTCCCCTAGCGGACCCACTATCCTACAATGAGCAGTTCTTC. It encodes CASSPLADPLSYNEQFF.

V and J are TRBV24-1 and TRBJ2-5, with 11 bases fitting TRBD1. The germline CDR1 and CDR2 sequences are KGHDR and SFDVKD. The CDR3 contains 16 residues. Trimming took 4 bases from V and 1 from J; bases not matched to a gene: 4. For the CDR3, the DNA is TGTGCCACCAGTGACTGGACAGGGGGCTCCCAAGAGACCCAGTACTTC. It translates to CATSDWTGGSQETQYF.

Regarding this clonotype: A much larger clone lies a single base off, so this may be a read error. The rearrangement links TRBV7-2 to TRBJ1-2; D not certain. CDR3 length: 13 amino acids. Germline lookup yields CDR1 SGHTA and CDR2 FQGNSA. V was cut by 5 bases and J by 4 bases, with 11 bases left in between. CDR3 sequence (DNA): TGTGCCAGCAGCGATTCATGGGTCTATGGCTACACCTTC. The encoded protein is CASSDSWVYGYTF.

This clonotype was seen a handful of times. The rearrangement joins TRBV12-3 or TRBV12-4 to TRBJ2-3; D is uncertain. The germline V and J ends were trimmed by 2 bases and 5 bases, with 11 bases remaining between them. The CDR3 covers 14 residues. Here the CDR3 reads CASSLTGIIDTQYF. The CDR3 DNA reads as TGTGCCAGCAGTTTAACTGGTATCATAGATACGCAGTATTTT.

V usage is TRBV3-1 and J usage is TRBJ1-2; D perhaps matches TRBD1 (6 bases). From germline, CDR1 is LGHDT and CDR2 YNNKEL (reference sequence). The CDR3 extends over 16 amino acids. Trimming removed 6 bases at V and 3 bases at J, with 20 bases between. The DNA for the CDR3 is TGTGCCAGCAGACTAACCACATGGGGGGCGCACTATGGCTACACCTTC. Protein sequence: CASRLTTWGAHYGYTF.

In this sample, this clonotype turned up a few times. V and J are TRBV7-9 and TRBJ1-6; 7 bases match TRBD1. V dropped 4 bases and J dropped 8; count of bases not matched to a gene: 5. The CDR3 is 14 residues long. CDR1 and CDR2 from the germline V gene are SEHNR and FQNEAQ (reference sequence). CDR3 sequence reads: CASSSTGNDSPLHF. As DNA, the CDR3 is TGTGCCAGCAGCTCGACAGGGAACGATTCACCCCTCCACTTT.

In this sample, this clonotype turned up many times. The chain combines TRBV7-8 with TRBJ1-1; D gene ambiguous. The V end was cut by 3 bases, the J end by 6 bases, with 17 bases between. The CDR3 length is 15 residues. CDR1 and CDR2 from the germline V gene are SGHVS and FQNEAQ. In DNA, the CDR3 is TGTGCCAGCAGCTTCGGTTCAATGGAGAGGGCTGAAGCTTTCTTT. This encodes CASSFGSMERAEAFF.